Presented here are 11 T cell receptor beta chains from one specimen sequenced in a study of response to subunit inactivated influenza vaccine. TCRdb reprocessed the RT-PCR reads with MiXCR, giving one entry per CDR3 protein. The repertoire has 700,000 to 900,000 distinct CDR3 sequences, 21% of them found once; the top ten carry 10% to 13%. Material: PBMCs from blood, obtained approximately 5 days after vaccination. The receptors originated from a man between 45 and 60 years old who received an inactivated influenza vaccine.

This clonotype has more than one count but fewer than ten. The rearrangement joins TRBV5-1 to TRBJ2-7, with TRBD2 matching over 9 bases. The CDR3 contains 14 residues. V shed 4 bases, J shed 6 bases, and the junction held 8 bases outside the gene matches. Germline V gene data show CDR1 as SGHRS and CDR2 as YFSETQ. CDR3 in amino acids: CASSPPGLALEQYF. The CDR3 DNA follows: TGCGCCAGCAGCCCGCCGGGACTAGCTCTCGAGCAGTACTTC.

V gene TRBV10-1 combines with J gene TRBJ2-1; D possibly corresponds to TRBD2 (6 bases). The CDR3 loop spans 13 amino acids. The V and J ends lost 0 bases and 10 bases respectively, with 10 bases between them. Germline V gene data show CDR1 as WNHNN and CDR2 as SYGVQD (reference sequence). As DNA, the CDR3 is TGCGCCAGCAGTGAGTCTTTCCGGGGGGAGCAGTTCTTC. Translation gives CASSESFRGEQFF.

The J gene is TRBJ2-1, the V gene TRBV5-1, with 11 bases that match TRBD1. The CDR3 length is 14 residues. J was trimmed by 8 bases and V by 3 bases; bases with no gene match: 4. Germline lookup yields CDR1 SGHRS and CDR2 YFSETQ. The DNA for the CDR3 is TGCGCCAGCAGCTGGGGGGACAGGGGGGATGAGCAGTTCTTC. Translated: CASSWGDRGDEQFF.

This clonotype was detected only a few times. This chain links TRBV7-9 with TRBJ1-6; perhaps TRBD1 as D (6 bases). V was shortened by 2 bases and J by 0 bases, with 8 bases between the two germline ends. This CDR3 is 16 amino acids long. From germline, CDR1 is SEHNR and CDR2 FQNEAQ (reference sequence). CDR3 DNA: TGTGCCAGCAGCTTAAGGGGGAGCTCCTATAATTCACCCCTCCACTTT. Translated, it gives CASSLRGSSYNSPLHF.

This clonotype was observed a handful of times. The V gene is TRBV5-1, the J gene TRBJ2-1; D not certain. Germline CDR1 is SGHRS and CDR2 is YFSETQ. The CDR3 has 13 amino acids. The V and J ends lost 0 bases and 9 bases respectively, with 10 bases between them. The CDR3 reads CASSLGTLGEQFF. In DNA form, the CDR3 reads TGCGCCAGCAGCTTGGGGACGTTAGGTGAGCAGTTCTTC.

This clonotype has just a few counts. The chain has TRBV6-5 and TRBJ2-5; 8 bases are shared with TRBD1. Unmatched junction bases numbered 4, after V lost 2 bases and J lost 5 bases. Germline V lookup: CDR1 MNHEY, CDR2 SVGAGI. This CDR3 has 14 amino acids. DNA of the CDR3: TGTGCCAGCAGTTACGACAGGGGTAGGGAGACCCAGTACTTC. Translation gives CASSYDRGRETQYF.

V is TRBV11-2 and J is TRBJ1-1; the D gene is possibly TRBD1 (5 bases). The CDR3 loop spans 13 amino acids. Trimming left V 6 bases short and J 4 bases short, with 12 bases between. Germline V CDR1 and CDR2: SGHAT, FQNNGV. The CDR3: CASRRGWGTEAFF. The CDR3 DNA is TGTGCCAGCAGGAGGGGCTGGGGCACTGAAGCTTTCTTT.

This clonotype was seen only a few times. V and J are TRBV4-3 and TRBJ2-2, with a tentative D call TRBD1 (6 bases). The CDR3 extends over 15 amino acids. Trimming left V 2 bases short and J 4 bases short, with 11 bases between. CDR1 and CDR2 (germline): LGHNA, YSLEER. CDR3 DNA sequence: TGCGCCAGCAGCCAAAACCCGGACAGCACCGGGGAGCTGTTTTTT. Protein sequence: CASSQNPDSTGELFF.

The chain employs TRBV12-3 or TRBV12-4 and TRBJ2-2; 11 bases align to TRBD2. The CDR3 runs 15 residues. The V and J ends lost 6 bases and 7 bases, in that order; junction bases with no gene match: 7. The CDR3 reads CASRRTSGFGGELFF. The CDR3 DNA reads TGTGCCAGCAGGAGGACTAGCGGGTTTGGCGGGGAGCTGTTTTTT.

Here the CDR3 DNA reads TGTGCCAGCAGTGAAGTCAACGAGCAGTACTTC. It is translated as CASSEVNEQYF. The genes are TRBV2 and TRBJ2-7; D unresolved. Trimming stripped 1 base from V and 5 bases from J, with 3 bases between. CDR1 SNHLY and CDR2 FYNNEI come from the germline V gene. This CDR3 is 11 amino acids long. The whole variable domain, remainder taken from reference TRBV2 and TRBJ2-7, is EPEVTQTPSHQVTQMGQEVILRCVPISNHLYFYWYRQILGQKVEFLVSFYNNEISEKSEIFDDQFSVERPDGSNFTLKIRSTKLEDSAMYFCASSEVNEQYFGPGTRLTVT.

The rearrangement links TRBV7-9 to TRBJ2-1, with D perhaps TRBD1 (6 bases). The CDR3 is 15 amino acids. CDR1 and CDR2 (germline): SEHNR, FQNEAQ (reference sequence). V was clipped by 5 bases and J by 5 bases, with 16 bases between them. The CDR3 loop is CASSPGWGQDNEQFF. The CDR3 DNA reads as TGTGCCAGCAGCCCCGGTTGGGGGCAGGACAATGAGCAGTTCTTC.